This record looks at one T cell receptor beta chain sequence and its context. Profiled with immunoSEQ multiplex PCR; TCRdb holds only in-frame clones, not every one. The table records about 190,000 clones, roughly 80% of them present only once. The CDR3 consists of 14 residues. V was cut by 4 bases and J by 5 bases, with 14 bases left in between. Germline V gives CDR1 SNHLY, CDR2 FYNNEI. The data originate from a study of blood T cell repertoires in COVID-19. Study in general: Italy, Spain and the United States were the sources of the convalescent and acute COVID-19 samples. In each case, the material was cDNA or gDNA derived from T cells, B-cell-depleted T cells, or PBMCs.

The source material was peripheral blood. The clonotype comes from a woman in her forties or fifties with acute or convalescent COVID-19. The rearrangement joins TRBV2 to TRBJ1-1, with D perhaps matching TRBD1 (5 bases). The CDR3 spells CASSVRGEGTEAFF. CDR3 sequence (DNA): TGTGCCAGCAGTGTGCGGGGGGAGGGGACTGAAGCTTTCTTT. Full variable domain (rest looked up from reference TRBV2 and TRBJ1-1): EPEVTQTPSHQVTQMGQEVILRCVPISNHLYFYWYRQILGQKVEFLVSFYNNEISEKSEIFDDQFSVERPDGSNFTLKIRSTKLEDSAMYFCASSVRGEGTEAFFGQGTRLTVV.